This entry concerns a single TCR beta chain. As yet, its antigen is unknown. This could be a read error, since a much larger clone is one nucleotide away. Clinicians diagnosed patients from clinical symptoms, serum thyroxine and TRAb, thyroid ultrasound and orbital computed tomography. From RNA transcripts, TCR beta CDR3 regions were amplified. HTBI primers drove first-round RT-PCR of the TCR CDR3. MiXCR was run by TCRdb on the multiplex PCR reads, yielding one entry per CDR3 protein. The table records 700,000 or so distinct CDR3 sequences, about 14% of them present only once. This sample is drawn from a study of T cells in Graves' hyperthyroidism and ophthalmopathy. The length of the CDR3 is 14 residues. Per germline, CDR1 KGHSH and CDR2 LQKENI. Study conclusions and caveats: Most clonotypes that expanded in the thyroid above 0.001 also showed up in blood. Ophthalmopathy, as predicted by the model, came a median around 6.7 months after the prediction.

The clonotype originates from a woman aged 45-60 years with Graves' ophthalmopathy. The gene calls are TRBV18 and TRBJ2-2; perhaps TRBD2 as D (6 bases). The sample comprised blood. The CDR3: CASSRLEDTGEPFF. In nucleotides, the CDR3 is TGTGCCAGCTCACGACTAGAGGACACCGGGGAGCCGTTTTTT. The variable domain in full, with the rest retrieved from reference TRBV18 and TRBJ2-2, is NAGVMQNPRHLVRRRGQEARLRCSPMKGHSHVYWYRQLPEEGLKFMVYLQKENIIDESGMPKERFSAEFPKEGPSILRIQQVVRGDSAAYFCASSRLEDTGEPFFGEGSRLTVL.